This TCR beta chain was sequenced in a study of cytomegalovirus exposure and HLA in healthy donors. General observations from the study: Equally common other TCR beta chains were less clonally expanded than HLA-associated ones, a later analysis found. In a later analysis, CMV-associated beta chains were mostly HLA-associated, it appeared.

Worth noting for this clone: The antigen is undetermined.

Donors were nominally healthy when sampled, though unrecorded immune exposures were likely. The CDR3 length is 19 residues. V gave up 2 bases and J gave up 0 bases; unmatched junction bases: 9. The germline V gene encodes CDR1 SGHTA and CDR2 FQGNSA. 60 Vbeta and 13 Jbeta primers were used in PCR. Data came from immunoSEQ multiplex PCR; TCRdb stores just in-frame clones and leaves some out. The sample lists roughly 170,000 clones; about 81% were seen once. This receptor was identified in a woman aged 25-40 years in good health and CMV-seronegative. Material: PBMCs. V is TRBV7-2 and J is TRBJ2-3; TRBD1 agrees at 12 bases. The CDR3 DNA reads as TGTGCCAGCAGCTTAAGGGGACAGGGGGCCCTTACTAGCACAGATACGCAGTATTTT. This encodes CASSLRGQGALTSTDTQYF.